These T cell receptor beta chains were read from a single sample in a study of blood T cell repertoires in COVID-19. The method was immunoSEQ multiplex PCR; TCRdb's version includes in-frame clones alone and lacks a portion of them. The table shows 300,000 to 350,000 clones, with approximately 89% occurring only once. Material for sequencing was PBMCs or T cells enriched from blood (not recorded which). The receptors were gathered from a man aged 25 to 40 who had recovered from COVID-19. Each CDR3 is given with its conserved first and last residue. The order of the fields is J gene, D gene, clone size, V gene, CDR3 DNA, CDR3 protein. The D gene is left open where the match is weak. Rows give clone size only sometimes, using once, few, many, or a class for an expanded clone.

J: TRBJ2-7; D: TRBD1; size: few; V: TRBV10-3; DNA: TGTGCCATCAGGGGACAGTCCTACGAGCAGTACTTC; CDR3: CAIRGQSYEQYF
J: TRBJ2-5; D: TRBD2; size: -; V: TRBV14; DNA: TGTGCCAGCAGCCGGATAGGACTAGCCGGGGAGACCCAGTACTTC; CDR3: CASSRIGLAGETQYF
J: TRBJ2-5; D: TRBD2; size: -; V: TRBV24-1; DNA: TGTGCCACCGGGGGGGACGGATTAGCGGGAGAGACCCAGTACTTC; CDR3: CATGGDGLAGETQYF
J: TRBJ2-7; D: TRBD2; size: -; V: TRBV2; DNA: TGTGCCAGCAGCGTACTAGCGGGGAACTACGAGCAGTACTTC; CDR3: CASSVLAGNYEQYF
J: TRBJ2-7; D: -; size: -; V: TRBV4-2; DNA: TGTGCCAGCAGCCAAGACAGGGGTAACTGGAACGAGCAGTACTTC; CDR3: CASSQDRGNWNEQYF
J: TRBJ2-7; D: -; size: -; V: TRBV12-3/TRBV12-4; DNA: TGTGCCAGCAGTTTAGCCCCCGGCTACGAGCAGTACTTC; CDR3: CASSLAPGYEQYF
J: TRBJ2-1; D: -; size: once; V: TRBV5-1; DNA: TGCGCCAGCAGGAGGGCAGCGACTGTGGACAATGAGCAGTTCTTC; CDR3: CASRRAATVDNEQFF
J: TRBJ2-7; D: -; size: -; V: TRBV10-3; DNA: TGTGCCACCCTATTTAGAGCCGGCGAGCAGTACTTC; CDR3: CATLFRAGEQYF
J: TRBJ1-2; D: -; size: -; V: TRBV6-4; DNA: TGTGCCAGCAGGTCCAAGCGGACAGAACACTATGGCTACACCTTC; CDR3: CASRSKRTEHYGYTF
J: TRBJ2-5; D: -; size: -; V: TRBV7-3; DNA: TGTGCCAGCAGCTTCTCCGGGCAGGGCCTTAGGGAGACCCAGTACTTC; CDR3: CASSFSGQGLRETQYF
J: TRBJ1-5; D: TRBD1; size: -; V: TRBV3-1/TRBV3-2; DNA: TGTGCCAGCAGCCAAGAACAGGGGAGTGGGCCCCAGCATTTT; CDR3: CASSQEQGSGPQHF
J: TRBJ1-6; D: TRBD1; size: -; V: TRBV5-1; DNA: TGCGCCACCGGGGACAGGCCGAATTCACCCCTCCACTTT; CDR3: CATGDRPNSPLHF
J: TRBJ1-3; D: -; size: -; V: TRBV30; DNA: TGTGCCTGGAGTCTGGGGCCTGGAAACACCATATATTTT; CDR3: CAWSLGPGNTIYF
J: TRBJ2-5; D: -; size: once; V: TRBV10-3; DNA: TGTGCCATCAGTGAGTCGGGCTTCCAAGAGACCCAGTACTTC; CDR3: CAISESGFQETQYF
J: TRBJ1-1; D: -; size: -; V: TRBV5-6; DNA: TGTGCCAGCAGCCGAAGACTGACCCGGAGGACTGAAGCTTTCTTT; CDR3: CASSRRLTRRTEAFF
J: TRBJ1-6; D: -; size: once; V: TRBV20-1; DNA: TGCAGTGCTAGTCGGGGAAGCTCCTATAATTCACCCCTCCACTTT; CDR3: CSASRGSSYNSPLHF
J: TRBJ2-5; D: TRBD1; size: -; V: TRBV5-1; DNA: TGCGCCAGCACAGGGGGCCTGCAAGAGACCCAGTACTTC; CDR3: CASTGGLQETQYF
J: TRBJ2-5; D: TRBD2; size: -; V: TRBV6-5; DNA: TGTGCCAGCAGTTACGGGGCGGGGGTTGGAGAGACCCAGTACTTC; CDR3: CASSYGAGVGETQYF
J: TRBJ1-6; D: -; size: -; V: TRBV9; DNA: TGTGCCAGCAGCGTAGCAGCGGGAACCTATAATTCACCCCTCCACTTT; CDR3: CASSVAAGTYNSPLHF
J: TRBJ2-2; D: TRBD1; size: -; V: TRBV2; DNA: TGTGCCAGCAGTACGGGACAGGGAGGTTCCGGGGAGCTGTTTTTT; CDR3: CASSTGQGGSGELFF
J: TRBJ2-6; D: -; size: -; V: TRBV7-2; DNA: TGTGCCAGCAGCCCCCGCCCGATGTCAGTCTCTGGGGCCAACGTCCTGACTTTC; CDR3: CASSPRPMSVSGANVLTF
J: TRBJ2-7; D: -; size: once; V: TRBV7-3; DNA: TGTGCCAGCAGCCCTGGGCGGGAAGGCTCCTACGAGCAGTACTTC; CDR3: CASSPGREGSYEQYF
J: TRBJ2-2; D: TRBD2; size: -; V: TRBV10-1; DNA: TGCGCCAGCAGTGGTCAGGGACTATGGGGCACCGGGGAGCTGTTTTTT; CDR3: CASSGQGLWGTGELFF
J: TRBJ2-7; D: -; size: once; V: TRBV11-2; DNA: TGTGCCAGCAGCTTAGATGGAGCTCCCTACGAGCAGTACTTC; CDR3: CASSLDGAPYEQYF
J: TRBJ1-4; D: -; size: -; V: TRBV7-9; DNA: TGTGCCAGCAGCTCACAGGGTCGGGAAAAACTGTTTTTT; CDR3: CASSSQGREKLFF
J: TRBJ2-5; D: TRBD2; size: -; V: TRBV6-1; DNA: TGTGCCAGCAGACTAAGCGGGGGGGCCGGGGAGACCCAGTACTTC; CDR3: CASRLSGGAGETQYF
J: TRBJ2-3; D: -; size: -; V: TRBV11-2; DNA: TGTGCCAGCAGCTTAGGTACGGGTGACACAGATACGCAGTATTTT; CDR3: CASSLGTGDTDTQYF
J: TRBJ2-4; D: -; size: -; V: TRBV12-2; DNA: TGTGCAAGTCGCGTACCACAGCCAGCCAAAAACATTCAGTACTTC; CDR3: CASRVPQPAKNIQYF
J: TRBJ1-2; D: -; size: -; V: TRBV19; DNA: TGTGCCAGTACGACGGGACATCGGGTTTTGGGCTACACCTTC; CDR3: CASTTGHRVLGYTF
J: TRBJ1-1; D: -; size: -; V: TRBV5-1; DNA: TGCGCCAGCAGCTTGTCTGGCCGGGGCACTGAAGCTTTCTTT; CDR3: CASSLSGRGTEAFF
J: TRBJ1-6; D: -; size: -; V: TRBV10-3; DNA: TGTGCCATCAGTACAGGGTATTCACCCCTCCACTTT; CDR3: CAISTGYSPLHF
J: TRBJ2-7; D: -; size: -; V: TRBV9; DNA: TGTGCCAGCAGCCCGGGGGGGGGACAGGGATTCTACGAGCAGTACTTC; CDR3: CASSPGGGQGFYEQYF
J: TRBJ1-2; D: -; size: once; V: TRBV30; DNA: TGTGCCTGGACCCGCGAGGGTTGGACAGCAAACTATGGCTACACCTTC; CDR3: CAWTREGWTANYGYTF
J: TRBJ2-7; D: TRBD2; size: once; V: TRBV6-6; DNA: TGTGCCAGCAGGCTGGGACTAGCGGTCCTGCACGAGCAGTACTTC; CDR3: CASRLGLAVLHEQYF
J: TRBJ1-2; D: TRBD1; size: -; V: TRBV18; DNA: TGTGCCAGCTCACCTGGACAGGGTGGTGGCTACACCTTC; CDR3: CASSPGQGGGYTF
J: TRBJ2-7; D: -; size: -; V: TRBV12-3/TRBV12-4; DNA: TGTGCCAGCAGCCCGACAGGATACGAGCAGTACTTC; CDR3: CASSPTGYEQYF
J: TRBJ1-2; D: -; size: -; V: TRBV9; DNA: TGTGCCAGCAGCCCAAGTGGGGCGGGGAACCAGAACTATGGCTACACCTTC; CDR3: CASSPSGAGNQNYGYTF
J: TRBJ1-5; D: TRBD1; size: -; V: TRBV28; DNA: TGTGCCAGCAGGTATGGGACAGGGAGGAATCAGCCCCAGCATTTT; CDR3: CASRYGTGRNQPQHF
J: TRBJ2-1; D: TRBD1; size: -; V: TRBV5-6; DNA: TGTGCCAGCAGCTTGTCTCGGACAGGGGACTACAATGAGCAGTTCTTC; CDR3: CASSLSRTGDYNEQFF
J: TRBJ2-2; D: -; size: once; V: TRBV19; DNA: TGTGCCAGTAGGGGATCGGGACTGGCGGCCGGGGAGCTGTTTTTT; CDR3: CASRGSGLAAGELFF
J: TRBJ2-7; D: -; size: -; V: TRBV13; DNA: TGTGCCAGCAGCCCCTCGGACAGAACCGAAACCTACGAGCAGTACTTC; CDR3: CASSPSDRTETYEQYF
J: TRBJ1-4; D: TRBD1; size: few; V: TRBV6-5; DNA: TGTGCCAGCAGCCCGACAGGGGGTTTGGCTGAAAAACTGTTTTTT; CDR3: CASSPTGGLAEKLFF
J: TRBJ1-5; D: TRBD1; size: -; V: TRBV5-5; DNA: TGTGCCAGCAGCCCAGGACAGGGGCATCAGCCCCAGCATTTT; CDR3: CASSPGQGHQPQHF
J: TRBJ2-7; D: -; size: -; V: TRBV5-4; DNA: TGTGCCAGCAGCTTGGATGGGAGGAGTGAGCAGTACTTC; CDR3: CASSLDGRSEQYF
J: TRBJ1-2; D: -; size: -; V: TRBV3-1/TRBV3-2; DNA: TGTGCCAGCAGCCAAGACGGGTCAGGGCGGCTTGGCACCTTC; CDR3: CASSQDGSGRLGTF
J: TRBJ1-6; D: -; size: -; V: TRBV3-1/TRBV3-2; DNA: TGTGCCAGCAGCCCGTTCTCGGATTCACCCCTCCACTTT; CDR3: CASSPFSDSPLHF
J: TRBJ1-2; D: -; size: -; V: TRBV7-9; DNA: TGTGCCAGCAGTACCCGACAGAAGCACTATGGCTACACCTTC; CDR3: CASSTRQKHYGYTF
J: TRBJ2-7; D: -; size: -; V: TRBV21-1; DNA: TGTGCCAGCAGCAAAGCCGCATGGGACAGGTTCCCTCTAAATTCCTACGAGCAGTACTTC; CDR3: CASSKAAWDRFPLNSYEQYF
J: TRBJ2-7; D: -; size: once; V: TRBV13; DNA: TGTGCCAGCAGCTCCTTAGACTACGAGCAGTACTTC; CDR3: CASSSLDYEQYF
J: TRBJ2-5; D: TRBD2; size: -; V: TRBV5-1; DNA: TGCGCCAGCAGCACTGGGACTACCCGGGATGAGACCCAGTACTTC; CDR3: CASSTGTTRDETQYF
J: TRBJ1-1; D: TRBD1; size: -; V: TRBV5-1; DNA: TGCGCCAGCAGCGACCCCGACAGGGGGCCTGGGAACACTGAAGCTTTCTTT; CDR3: CASSDPDRGPGNTEAFF
J: TRBJ2-5; D: TRBD1; size: -; V: TRBV15; DNA: TGTGCCACCAGCAGCCGGACAGGGTCCGAGACCCAGTACTTC; CDR3: CATSSRTGSETQYF
J: TRBJ2-5; D: TRBD2; size: -; V: TRBV6-2/TRBV6-3; DNA: TGTGCCAGCAGTGCCCTGACTAGCGGGGGGGAACAAGAGACCCAGTACTTC; CDR3: CASSALTSGGEQETQYF